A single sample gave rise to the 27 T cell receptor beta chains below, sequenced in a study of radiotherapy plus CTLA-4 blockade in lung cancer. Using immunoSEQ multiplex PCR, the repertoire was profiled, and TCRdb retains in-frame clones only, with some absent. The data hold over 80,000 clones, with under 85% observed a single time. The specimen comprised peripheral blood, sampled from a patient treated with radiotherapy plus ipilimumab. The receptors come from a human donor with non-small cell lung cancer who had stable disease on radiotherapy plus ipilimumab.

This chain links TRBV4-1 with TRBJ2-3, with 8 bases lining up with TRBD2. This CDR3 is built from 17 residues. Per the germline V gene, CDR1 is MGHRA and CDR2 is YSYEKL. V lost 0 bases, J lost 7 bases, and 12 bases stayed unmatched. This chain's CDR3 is CASSQDRVAGRTNTQYF. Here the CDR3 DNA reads TGCGCCAGCAGCCAAGATCGAGTAGCGGGACGTACTAATACGCAGTATTTT.

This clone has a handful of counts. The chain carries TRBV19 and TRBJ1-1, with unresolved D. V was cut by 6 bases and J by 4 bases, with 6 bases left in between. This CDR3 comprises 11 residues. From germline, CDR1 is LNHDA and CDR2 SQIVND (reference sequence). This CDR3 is CASRHRTEAFF. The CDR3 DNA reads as TGTGCCAGTAGACATCGCACTGAAGCTTTCTTT.

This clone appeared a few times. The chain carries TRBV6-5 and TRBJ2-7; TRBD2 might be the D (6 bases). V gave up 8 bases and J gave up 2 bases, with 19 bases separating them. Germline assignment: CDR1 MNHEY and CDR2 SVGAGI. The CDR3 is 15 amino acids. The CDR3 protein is CASSRIPEGTYEQYF. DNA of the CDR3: TGTGCCAGCTCCCGTATCCCGGAGGGAACCTACGAGCAGTACTTC.

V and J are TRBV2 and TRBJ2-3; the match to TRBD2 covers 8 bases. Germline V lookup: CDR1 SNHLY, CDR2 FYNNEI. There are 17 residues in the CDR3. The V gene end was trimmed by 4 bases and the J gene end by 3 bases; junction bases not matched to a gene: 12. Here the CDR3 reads CASSGAGSGRGTDTQYF. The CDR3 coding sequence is TGTGCCAGCAGTGGGGCGGGCAGCGGGAGAGGAACAGATACGCAGTATTTT.

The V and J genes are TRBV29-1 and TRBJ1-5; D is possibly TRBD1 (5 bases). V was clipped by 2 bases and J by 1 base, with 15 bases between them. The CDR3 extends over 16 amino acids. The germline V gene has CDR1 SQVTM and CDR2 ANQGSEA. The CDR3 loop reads CSVERGPEASNQPQHF. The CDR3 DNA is TGCAGCGTTGAAAGGGGTCCCGAGGCAAGCAATCAGCCCCAGCATTTT.

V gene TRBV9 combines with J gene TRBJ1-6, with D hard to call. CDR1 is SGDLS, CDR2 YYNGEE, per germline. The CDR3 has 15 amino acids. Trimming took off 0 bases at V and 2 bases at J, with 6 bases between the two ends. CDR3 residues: CASSVEGTYNSPLHF. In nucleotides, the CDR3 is TGTGCCAGCAGCGTAGAAGGGACCTATAATTCACCCCTCCACTTT.

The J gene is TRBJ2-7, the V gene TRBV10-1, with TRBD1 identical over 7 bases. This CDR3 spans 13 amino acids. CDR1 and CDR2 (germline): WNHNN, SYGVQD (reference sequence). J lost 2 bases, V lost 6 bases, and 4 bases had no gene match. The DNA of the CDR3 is TGCGCCAGCAGCCCTGGGACAGCCTACGAGCAGTACTTC. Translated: CASSPGTAYEQYF.

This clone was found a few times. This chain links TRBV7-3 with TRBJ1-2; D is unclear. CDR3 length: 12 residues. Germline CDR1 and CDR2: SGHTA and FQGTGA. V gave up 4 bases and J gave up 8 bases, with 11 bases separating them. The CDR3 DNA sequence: TGTGCCAGCAGCTACAATAATGGGGGCTACACCTTC. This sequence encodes CASSYNNGGYTF.

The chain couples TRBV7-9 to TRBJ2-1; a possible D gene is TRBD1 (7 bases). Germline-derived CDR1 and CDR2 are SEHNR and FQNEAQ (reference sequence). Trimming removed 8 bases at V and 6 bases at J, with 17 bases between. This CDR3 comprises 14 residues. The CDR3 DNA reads TGTGCCAGCGGAGGGGACAGTCTTTTCAATGAGCAGTTCTTC. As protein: CASGGDSLFNEQFF.

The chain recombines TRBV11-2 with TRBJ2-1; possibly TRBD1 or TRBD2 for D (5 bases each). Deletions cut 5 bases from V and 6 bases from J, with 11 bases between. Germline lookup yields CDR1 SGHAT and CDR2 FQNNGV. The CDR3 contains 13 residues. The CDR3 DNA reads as TGTGCCAGCAGCCAAGGGACCACCAATGAGCAGTTCTTC. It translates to CASSQGTTNEQFF.

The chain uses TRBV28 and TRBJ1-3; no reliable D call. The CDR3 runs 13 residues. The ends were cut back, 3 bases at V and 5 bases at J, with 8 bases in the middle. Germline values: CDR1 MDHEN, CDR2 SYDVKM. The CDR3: CASSFKGRNTIYF. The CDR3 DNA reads TGTGCCAGCAGTTTCAAGGGTCGAAACACCATATATTTT. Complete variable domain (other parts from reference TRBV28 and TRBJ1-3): DVKVTQSSRYLVKRTGEKVFLECVQDMDHENMFWYRQDPGLGLRLIYFSYDVKMKEKGDIPEGYSVSREKKERFSLILESASTNQTSMYLCASSFKGRNTIYFGEGSWLTVV.

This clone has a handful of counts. The CDR3 region has the DNA TGTGCCAGTAGTATAGACCGGACAGGGTCCTACGAGCAGTACTTC. Its translation: CASSIDRTGSYEQYF. V gene TRBV19 combines with J gene TRBJ2-7, with TRBD1 identical over 8 bases. Germline-derived CDR1 and CDR2 are LNHDA and SQIVND (reference sequence). This CDR3 comprises 15 residues. Trimming cost V 0 bases and J 1 base; bases outside gene matches: 2.

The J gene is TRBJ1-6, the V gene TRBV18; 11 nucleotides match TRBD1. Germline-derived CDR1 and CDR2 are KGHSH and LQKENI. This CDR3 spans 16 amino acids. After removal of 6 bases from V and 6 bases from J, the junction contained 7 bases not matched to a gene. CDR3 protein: CASSQGQGVINSPLHF. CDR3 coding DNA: TGTGCCAGCTCCCAGGGACAGGGGGTAATTAATTCACCCCTCCACTTT.

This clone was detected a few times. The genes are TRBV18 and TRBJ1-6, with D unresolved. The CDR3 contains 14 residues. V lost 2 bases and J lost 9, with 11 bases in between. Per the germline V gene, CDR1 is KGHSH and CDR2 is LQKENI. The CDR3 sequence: CASSPTVVGSPLHF. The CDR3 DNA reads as TGTGCCAGCTCACCAACGGTCGTAGGTTCACCCCTCCACTTT.

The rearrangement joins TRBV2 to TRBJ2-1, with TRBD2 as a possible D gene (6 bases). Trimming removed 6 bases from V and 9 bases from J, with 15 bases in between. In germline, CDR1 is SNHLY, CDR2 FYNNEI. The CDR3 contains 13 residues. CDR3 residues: CASRGTFYVEQFF. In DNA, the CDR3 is TGTGCCAGCAGGGGGACTTTCTATGTTGAGCAGTTCTTC.

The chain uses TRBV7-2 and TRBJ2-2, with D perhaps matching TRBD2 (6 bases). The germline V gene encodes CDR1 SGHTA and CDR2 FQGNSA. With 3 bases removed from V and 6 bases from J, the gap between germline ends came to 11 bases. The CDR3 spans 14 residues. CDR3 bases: TGTGCCAGCAGCTTCTCCACTAGCCCCGGGGAGCTGTTTTTT. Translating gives CASSFSTSPGELFF.

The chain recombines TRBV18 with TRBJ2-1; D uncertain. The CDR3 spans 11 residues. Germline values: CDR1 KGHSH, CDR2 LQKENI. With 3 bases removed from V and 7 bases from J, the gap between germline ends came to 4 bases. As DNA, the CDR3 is TGTGCCAGCTCACCTGGTAATGAGCAGTTCTTC. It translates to CASSPGNEQFF.

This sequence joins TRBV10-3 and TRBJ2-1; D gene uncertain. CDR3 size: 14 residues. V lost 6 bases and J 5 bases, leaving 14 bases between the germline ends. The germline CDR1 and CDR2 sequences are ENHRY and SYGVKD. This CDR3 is CAIREDWPNNEQFF. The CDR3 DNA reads TGTGCCATCAGGGAAGACTGGCCTAACAATGAGCAGTTCTTC.

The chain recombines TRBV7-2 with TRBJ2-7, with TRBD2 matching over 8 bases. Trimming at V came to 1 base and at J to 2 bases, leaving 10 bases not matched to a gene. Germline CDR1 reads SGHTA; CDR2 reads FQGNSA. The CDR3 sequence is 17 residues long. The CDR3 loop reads CASSLDGLAASPYEQYF. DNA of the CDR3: TGTGCCAGCAGCTTAGATGGACTAGCCGCCTCCCCCTACGAGCAGTACTTC.

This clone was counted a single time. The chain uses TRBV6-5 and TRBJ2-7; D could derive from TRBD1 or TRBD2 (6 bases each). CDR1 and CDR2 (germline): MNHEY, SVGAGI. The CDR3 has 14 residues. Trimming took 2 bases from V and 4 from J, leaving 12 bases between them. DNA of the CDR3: TGTGCCAGCAGTTACATGGGGGGCCGGTACGAGCAGTACTTC. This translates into CASSYMGGRYEQYF.

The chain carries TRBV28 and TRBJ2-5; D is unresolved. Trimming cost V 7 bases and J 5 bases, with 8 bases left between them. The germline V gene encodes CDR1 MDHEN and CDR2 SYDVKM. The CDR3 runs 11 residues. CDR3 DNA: TGTGCCAGCAATTTGCGGGAGACCCAGTACTTC. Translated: CASNLRETQYF. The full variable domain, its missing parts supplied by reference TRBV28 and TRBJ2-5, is DVKVTQSSRYLVKRTGEKVFLECVQDMDHENMFWYRQDPGLGLRLIYFSYDVKMKEKGDIPEGYSVSREKKERFSLILESASTNQTSMYLCASNLRETQYFGPGTRLLVL.

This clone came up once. The CDR3 protein is CASSIGGVGEKLFF. The CDR3 coding sequence is TGTGCCAGTAGTATCGGGGGTGTTGGTGAAAAACTGTTTTTT. The rearrangement uses TRBV19 and TRBJ1-4; a possible D gene is TRBD1 (5 bases). The CDR3 has 14 amino acids. Germline V gene lookup returns CDR1 LNHDA and CDR2 SQIVND (reference sequence). Trimming left V 3 bases short and J 7 bases short, with 12 bases between.

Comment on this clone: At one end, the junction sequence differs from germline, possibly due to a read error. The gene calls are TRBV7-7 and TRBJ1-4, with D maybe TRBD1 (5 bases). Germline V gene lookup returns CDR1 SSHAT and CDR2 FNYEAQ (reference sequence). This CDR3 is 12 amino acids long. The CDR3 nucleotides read TGTGCTAGCAGCTCCCCGATGGGGCAACTGTTTTTT. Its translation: CASSSPMGQLFF. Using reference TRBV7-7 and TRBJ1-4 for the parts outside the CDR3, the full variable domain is GAGVSQSPRYKVTKRGQDVTLRCDPISSHATLYWYQQALGQGPEFLTYFNYEAQPDKSGLPSDRFSAERPEGSISTLTIQRTEQRDSAMYRCASSSPMGQLFFGSGTQLSVL.

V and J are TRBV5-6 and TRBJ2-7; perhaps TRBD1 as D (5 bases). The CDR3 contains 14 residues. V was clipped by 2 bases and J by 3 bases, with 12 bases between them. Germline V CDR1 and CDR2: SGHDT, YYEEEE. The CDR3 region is CASSFGDRHYEQYF. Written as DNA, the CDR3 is TGTGCCAGCAGCTTCGGCGACAGACACTACGAGCAGTACTTC. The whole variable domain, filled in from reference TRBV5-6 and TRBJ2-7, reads DAGVTQSPTHLIKTRGQQVTLRCSPKSGHDTVSWYQQALGQGPQFIFQYYEEEERQRGNFPDRFSGHQFPNYSSELNVNALLLGDSALYLCASSFGDRHYEQYFGPGTRLTVT.

CDR3 nucleotides: TGTGCCAGCAGTCCACGGGGACAGGCTAACTATGGCTACACCTTC. Translating it yields CASSPRGQANYGYTF. The chain has TRBV28 and TRBJ1-2, with 8 nucleotides matching TRBD1. Germline assignment: CDR1 MDHEN and CDR2 SYDVKM. The J segment lost 0 bases and the V segment lost 5 bases, leaving 5 bases of the junction unmatched. The CDR3 is 15 amino acids.

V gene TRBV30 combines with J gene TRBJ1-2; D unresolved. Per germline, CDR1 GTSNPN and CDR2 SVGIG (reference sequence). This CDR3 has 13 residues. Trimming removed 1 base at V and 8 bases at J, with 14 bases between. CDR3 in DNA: TGTGCCTGGAGTGCGGGTCAATTCGAGGGCTACACCTTC. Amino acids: CAWSAGQFEGYTF.

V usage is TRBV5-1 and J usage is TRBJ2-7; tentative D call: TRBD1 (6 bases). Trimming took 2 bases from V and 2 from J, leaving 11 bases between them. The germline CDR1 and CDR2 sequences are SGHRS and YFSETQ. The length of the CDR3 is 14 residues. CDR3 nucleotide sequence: TGCGCCAGCAGCTTACAGGGACGAACCTACGAGCAGTACTTC. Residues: CASSLQGRTYEQYF.